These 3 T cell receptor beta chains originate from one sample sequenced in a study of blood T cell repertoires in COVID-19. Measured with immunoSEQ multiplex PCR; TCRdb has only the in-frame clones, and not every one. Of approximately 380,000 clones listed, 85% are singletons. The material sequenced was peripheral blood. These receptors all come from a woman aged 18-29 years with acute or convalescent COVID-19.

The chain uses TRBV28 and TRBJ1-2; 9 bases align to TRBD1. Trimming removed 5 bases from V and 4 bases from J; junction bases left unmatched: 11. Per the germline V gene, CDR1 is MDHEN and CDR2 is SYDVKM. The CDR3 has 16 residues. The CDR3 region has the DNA TGTGCCAGCAGTAACACCCACAGGGGGCAGGGCTATGGCTACACCTTC. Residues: CASSNTHRGQGYGYTF.

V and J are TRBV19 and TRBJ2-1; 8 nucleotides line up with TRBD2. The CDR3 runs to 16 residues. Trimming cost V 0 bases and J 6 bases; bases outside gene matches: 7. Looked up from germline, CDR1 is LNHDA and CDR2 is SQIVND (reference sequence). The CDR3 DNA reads TGTGCCAGTAGTATAGATCCCGGGGGGGGCATCAATGAGCAGTTCTTC. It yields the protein CASSIDPGGGINEQFF.

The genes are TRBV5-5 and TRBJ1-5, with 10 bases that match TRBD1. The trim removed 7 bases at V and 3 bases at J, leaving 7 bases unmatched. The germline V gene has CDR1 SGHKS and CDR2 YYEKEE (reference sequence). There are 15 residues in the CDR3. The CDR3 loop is CASGRDRGHNQPQHF. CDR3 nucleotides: TGTGCCAGCGGCCGGGACAGGGGTCACAATCAGCCCCAGCATTTT.